This is a list of T cell receptor beta chains from one sample in a study of blood T cell repertoires in COVID-19. Only in-frame clones appear in the TCRdb table, and some are missing; sequencing was by immunoSEQ multiplex PCR. This sample has approximately 240,000 clones, with around 80% found just once. Material for sequencing was peripheral blood. Receptor source: a human donor in a cohort sampled during active COVID-19. Both conserved end residues are part of each CDR3. D genes are given only for firm matches. The listing skips clone size in some rows; elsewhere it reads once, few, many or a size class.

V gene	J gene	clone size	D gene	CDR3 DNA	CDR3 protein
TRBV2	TRBJ1-5	-	-	TGTGCCAGCAGTCCTATTGTCTCAGCGTATCAGCCCCAGCATTTT	CASSPIVSAYQPQHF
TRBV11-3	TRBJ2-5	-	TRBD1	TGTGCCAGCAGCTTAGAATTCGGGACAGGGGAAACGGAGACCCAGTACTTC	CASSLEFGTGETETQYF
TRBV24-1	TRBJ2-6	-	-	TGTGCCACCACCACAGGGAAAGCTGGGGCCAACGTCCTGACTTTC	CATTTGKAGANVLTF
TRBV10-1	TRBJ2-7	-	-	TGCGCCAGCAGTCAACAGGGTTCCGAGCAGTACTTC	CASSQQGSEQYF
TRBV28	TRBJ1-4	-	-	TGTGCCAGCAGTTTACTTGGCAGAAATGAAAAACTGTTTTTT	CASSLLGRNEKLFF
TRBV6-5	TRBJ2-1	-	-	TGTGCCAGCAGTTACTCTCGGGGTAACAATGAGCAGTTCTTC	CASSYSRGNNEQFF
TRBV28	TRBJ2-2	-	-	TGTGCCAGCAGTCCCCGTCGGGGGGCGGGCACCGGGGAGCTGTTTTTT	CASSPRRGAGTGELFF
TRBV6-5	TRBJ1-1	-	-	TGTGCCAGCAGTTACGTGGGAGAGGGGGACCAAGCTTTCTTT	CASSYVGEGDQAFF
TRBV29-1	TRBJ1-1	-	-	TGCAGCGTTGAGGGGGGAGAGTTCACTGAAGCTTTCTTT	CSVEGGEFTEAFF
TRBV29-1	TRBJ1-2	-	TRBD1	TGCAGCGTTGATAGTCAGGGGGCCGCCTATGGCTACACCTTC	CSVDSQGAAYGYTF
TRBV9	TRBJ2-2	-	-	TGTGCCAGCAGCGTACAGGGTTTCACCGGGGAGCTGTTTTTT	CASSVQGFTGELFF
TRBV30	TRBJ1-3	-	-	TGTGCCTGGACAGGCACCTCTGGAAACACCATATATTTT	CAWTGTSGNTIYF
TRBV27	TRBJ1-2	-	TRBD1	TGTGCCAGCAGTTCTCCCTCCGGACAGGGGTCAAGATATGGCTACACCTTC	CASSSPSGQGSRYGYTF
TRBV25-1	TRBJ1-3	-	-	TGTGCCAGCAGTGATCCCAGCTCTGGAAACACCATATATTTT	CASSDPSSGNTIYF
TRBV24-1	TRBJ2-5	-	-	TGTGCCACCAGTGATAGTCAGGCCCAAGAGACCCAGTACTTC	CATSDSQAQETQYF
TRBV19	TRBJ2-3	-	-	TGTGCCAGTAGTCCCGGGACTTTAAGCACAGATACGCAGTATTTT	CASSPGTLSTDTQYF
TRBV11-3	TRBJ2-3	-	-	TGTGCCAGCAGCCCAAGGCCAGGAGATACGCAGTATTTT	CASSPRPGDTQYF
TRBV9	TRBJ2-7	-	-	TGTGCCAGCAGCCCCAAGTTTGGCCACGAGCAGTACTTC	CASSPKFGHEQYF
TRBV5-4	TRBJ2-3	once	-	TGTGCCAGCAGCTTGGGGGCAGGGGCTATGGGCACAGATACGCAGTATTTT	CASSLGAGAMGTDTQYF
TRBV15	TRBJ2-3	-	TRBD2	TGTGCCACCAGCGGAAGACTAGCGGGAGGTGTGGGCACAGATACGCAGTATTTT	CATSGRLAGGVGTDTQYF
TRBV6-2/TRBV6-3	TRBJ1-5	-	-	TGTGCCAGCACCCCGTTTTACAGCACGGGGAGCAATCAGCCCCAGCATTTT	CASTPFYSTGSNQPQHF
TRBV18	TRBJ1-1	once	TRBD1	TGTGCCAGCTCCCTTTGGGACAGGGGGAGCACTGAAGCTTTCTTT	CASSLWDRGSTEAFF
TRBV7-9	TRBJ1-6	-	-	TGTGCCAGCAGCTTGCACGACAGCAATTCACCCCTCCACTTT	CASSLHDSNSPLHF
TRBV27	TRBJ1-2	few	TRBD1	TGTGCCAGCAGGTCCTCAGGGGGCCCCTCCAGGTATGGCTACACCTTC	CASRSSGGPSRYGYTF
TRBV27	TRBJ2-1	-	-	TGTGCCAGCGCGGGGAGCTCCTACAATGAGCAGTTCTTC	CASAGSSYNEQFF
TRBV3-1/TRBV3-2	TRBJ1-3	-	TRBD1	TGTGCCAGCAGCCAAGATTTCTCCGGGACAGGGGGCAGAAACACCATATATTTT	CASSQDFSGTGGRNTIYF
TRBV10-1	TRBJ1-1	-	TRBD1	TGCGCCAGCAGTCTGTCCAGGGGGTTCGGCACTGAAGCTTTCTTT	CASSLSRGFGTEAFF
TRBV15	TRBJ2-7	-	TRBD1	TGTGCCACCAGCAGACCAACAGGGGGCATATGGGAGCAGTACTTC	CATSRPTGGIWEQYF
TRBV5-1	TRBJ2-5	-	TRBD2	TGCGCCAGCAGCTTGGCGGGACTAGCTGATTGGGAGACCCAGTACTTC	CASSLAGLADWETQYF
TRBV2	TRBJ1-1	-	-	TGTGCCAGCTCAAGGGGCATTTACACTGAAGCTTTCTTT	CASSRGIYTEAFF
TRBV5-8	TRBJ1-5	-	TRBD1	TGTGCCAGCAGCCACTTCACAGGGGGCGAGAATCAGCCCCAGCATTTT	CASSHFTGGENQPQHF
TRBV5-1	TRBJ2-3	-	TRBD2	TGCGCCAGCAGCCTGGGAGGGACTAGCGGCACAGATACGCAGTATTTT	CASSLGGTSGTDTQYF
TRBV18	TRBJ1-1	-	TRBD1	TGTGCCAGCTCACGTGCCCGGGACAGCTTAGCCCTCACTGAAGCTTTCTTT	CASSRARDSLALTEAFF
TRBV3-1/TRBV3-2	TRBJ2-5	-	-	TGTGCCAGCAGCCCTCTCCACGGGGGTGGCGAGACCCAGTACTTC	CASSPLHGGGETQYF
TRBV5-6	TRBJ1-2	-	TRBD1	TGTGCCAGCACCTTTAATGGCAGGGGGGTAGGCTACACCTTC	CASTFNGRGVGYTF
TRBV9	TRBJ2-3	-	TRBD2	TGTGCCAGCAGCGTAGTCGGCGGGGGTAGCACAGATACGCAGTATTTT	CASSVVGGGSTDTQYF
TRBV5-5	TRBJ2-7	-	TRBD2	TGTGCCAGCAGCTTCACGGGACTAGCGGGAGGAGCCTACGAGCAGTACTTC	CASSFTGLAGGAYEQYF
TRBV28	TRBJ1-1	-	-	TGTGCCAGTCAGGGACACCAGAACACTGAAGCTTTCTTT	CASQGHQNTEAFF
TRBV19	TRBJ2-5	few	-	TGTGCCAGTAGCCAGGGACAAGAGACCCAGTACTTC	CASSQGQETQYF
TRBV27	TRBJ2-1	-	-	TGTGCCAGCAGTTTATTGAAGACAGTTCGATTGGGAGGCCCGGCCCATGAGCAGTTCTTC	CASSLLKTVRLGGPAHEQFF
TRBV20-1	TRBJ2-5	-	TRBD2	TGCAGTGCTAGTCAAACTAGCGGGGGACAGACCCAGTACTTC	CSASQTSGGQTQYF
TRBV6-5	TRBJ2-7	-	-	TGTGCCAGCAGCCGTGGACAGTCGAGCGAGCAGTACTTC	CASSRGQSSEQYF
TRBV27	TRBJ2-1	-	TRBD2	TGTGCCAGCAGTCTCCGGCGGGCGGGAGGGGACAATGAGCAGTTCTTC	CASSLRRAGGDNEQFF
TRBV18	TRBJ1-1	-	-	TGTGCCAGCTCACCACCGTCGGGGGGCGAAGCTTTCTTT	CASSPPSGGEAFF
TRBV18	TRBJ1-1	-	TRBD1	TGTGCCAGCTCACCGACAGGGGTGAGCACTGAAGCTTTCTTT	CASSPTGVSTEAFF
TRBV5-1	TRBJ1-1	-	-	TGCGCCAGCAGCTGGGGGGGATCTGACACTGAAGCTTTCTTT	CASSWGGSDTEAFF
TRBV18	TRBJ2-7	-	TRBD2	TGTGCCAGCTCGCTAGTGGAGGGGAGGGTCTACGAGCAGTACTTC	CASSLVEGRVYEQYF
TRBV13	TRBJ2-3	-	TRBD2	TGTGCCAGCAGCTTACGGGCTAGCGGGAGAGTTACGCAGTATTTT	CASSLRASGRVTQYF
TRBV27	TRBJ2-1	once	-	TGTGCCAGCAGTTTGGAAGGGGGGGGATACAATGAGCAGTTCTTC	CASSLEGGGYNEQFF
TRBV28	TRBJ1-2	-	-	TGTGCCAGCAGTTTATTGTCAGGGATCTATGGCTACACCTTC	CASSLLSGIYGYTF
TRBV4-1	TRBJ2-2	-	TRBD2	TGCGCCAGCAGCCAAGATATACTAGCGGGGCCGACCGGGGAGCTGTTTTTT	CASSQDILAGPTGELFF
TRBV3-1/TRBV3-2	TRBJ2-7	-	TRBD1	TGTGCCAGCAGCCAAGGAAACAGGGGAGAGCAGTACTTC	CASSQGNRGEQYF
TRBV1	TRBJ2-4	-	-	TGCACCAGCAGCCAAGTTCGGCGCGGGAGGGCTAAGGAGCCCAAAAACATTCAGTACTTC	CTSSQVRRGRAKEPKNIQYF
TRBV18	TRBJ1-1	few	TRBD1	TGTGCCAGCTCACAAAGGGGGCACCCTAACACTGAAGCTTTCTTT	CASSQRGHPNTEAFF
TRBV27	TRBJ2-7	-	TRBD2	TGTGCCAGCAGTTGGCGGGGGGTAAGTTACGAGCAGTACTTC	CASSWRGVSYEQYF
TRBV24-1	TRBJ2-2	-	TRBD2	TGTGCCACCAGTGACCTCCCCGGACTAGCGGGGGCCTACACCGGGGAGCTGTTTTTT	CATSDLPGLAGAYTGELFF
TRBV7-2	TRBJ1-4	-	-	TGTGCCAGCAGCTTAGCAAGCGGAGGAAATGAAAAACTGTTTTTT	CASSLASGGNEKLFF
TRBV28	TRBJ1-5	-	TRBD1	TGTGCCAGCAGTTTACCCGGGGGACAGGGTAGCAATCAGCCCCAGCATTTT	CASSLPGGQGSNQPQHF
TRBV10-3	TRBJ1-5	-	TRBD1	TGTGCCATCAGTGAAACAGGGGGCCCGTTCAATCAGCCCCAGCATTTT	CAISETGGPFNQPQHF
TRBV19	TRBJ2-6	-	-	TGTGCCAGTAGTACAGGGTCTGGGGCCAACGTCCTGACTTTC	CASSTGSGANVLTF